The source of this TCR beta chain is a study of Ad26.COV2.S vaccination and SARS-CoV-2 variants. For the study at large: Once or twice, 56 days apart, Ad26.COV2.S was delivered intramuscularly. General study findings and limits: The placebo group had lower spike-specific TCR breadth than the vaccine recipients did. In vaccinated individuals, spike-specific CD8+ and CD4+ T cell responses reportedly displayed substantial breadth.

Sample treatment: roughly 19 received Ad26.COV2.S at low or high dose, single or two shots; five or six received placebo; per-sample allocation not given. All samples were drawn on day 63, counting from the first vaccine or placebo injection. Vaccination used an Ad26 vector expressing Wuhan-strain SARS-CoV-2 spike. Measured with immunoSEQ multiplex PCR; TCRdb has only the in-frame clones, and not every one. This table holds almost 400,000 clones, over 75% found once. This clone was picked up one time. The antigen is undetermined. The CDR3 spans 14 residues. The germline V gene has CDR1 MGHRA and CDR2 YSYEKL. Trimming removed 2 bases at V and 2 bases at J, with 10 bases between.

The origin of this receptor is a person aged 18-60 years who received the Ad26.COV2.S COVID-19 vaccine or a placebo. Sequenced material: peripheral blood, taken in a trial of Ad26.COV2.S vaccine versus placebo. The V gene is TRBV4-1, the J gene TRBJ2-7, with D perhaps matching TRBD2 (6 bases). The CDR3 is CASSQQSGAYEQYF. CDR3 DNA sequence: TGCGCCAGCAGCCAACAGTCGGGGGCCTACGAGCAGTACTTC.